The clone carrying this T cell receptor (beta chain) came up a few times. There are 13 residues in the CDR3. V lost 4 bases to trimming and J lost 5 bases, with 10 bases between them. Germline CDR1 and CDR2: SGHRS and YFSETQ. This sample was taken from a study of T cells in Graves' hyperthyroidism and ophthalmopathy. Researchers took RNA transcripts and amplified the TCR beta CDR3 regions from them. The HTBI primer set drove a first-round RT-PCR of the TCR CDR3. TCRdb re-called the multiplex PCR reads with MiXCR, one entry per CDR3 protein. Of approximately 610,000 distinct CDR3 sequences in the sample, around 15% were seen once.

The V call is TRBV5-1, the J call TRBJ2-1; D might be TRBD1 (6 bases). This clonotype was sampled from a woman aged 18 to 35 with Graves' hyperthyroidism. Material for sequencing was blood. CDR3 sequence reads: CASSRDTNNEQFF. As DNA, the CDR3 is TGCGCCAGCAGCAGGGACACAAACAATGAGCAGTTCTTC.